The 21 T cell receptor beta chains below come from one sample, sequenced in a study of cytomegalovirus exposure and HLA in healthy donors (dated by TCRdb to 2016 to 2017). The receptor library was made with the immunoSEQ multiplex PCR assay. A mixture of 60 forward primers for TCR Vbeta segments and 13 reverse primers for TCR Jbeta segments was used in the multiplex PCR. This is the immuneACCESS table as TCRdb keeps it, with only in-frame sequences that have V and J called. A part of the clones is gone; compared with another copy, unresolved V genes explain less than half, and the rest is unexplained. The table for this sample records about 210,000 clones. Jointly, the top ten make up less than 1% of the sample. Source material: PBMCs. These receptors all stem from a woman in her twenties or thirties in good health and CMV-seropositive.

V is TRBV5-4 and J is TRBJ2-1; TRBD2 matches at 7 bases. Germline CDR1 SGHNT, CDR2 YYREEE (reference sequence). V trimming: 3 bases; J trimming: 4 bases; junction bases outside the gene matches: 10. This CDR3 contains 16 residues. The CDR3: CASSWDAGEGYNEQFF. CDR3 nucleotide sequence: TGTGCCAGCAGCTGGGACGCGGGAGAAGGGTACAATGAGCAGTTCTTC.

The chain links TRBV14 to TRBJ2-3; possible D gene TRBD1, 5 bases. CDR1 SGHDN and CDR2 FVKESK come from the germline V gene. The CDR3 is made up of 13 amino acids. V shed 7 bases and J shed 12 bases, with 20 bases lying between them. CDR3 nucleotide sequence: TGTGCCAGCAAAAAACAGGAGCACAGGATCCAGTATTTT. Protein product: CASKKQEHRIQYF. Looking up the rest from reference TRBV14 and TRBJ2-3 gives the full variable domain: EAGVTQFPSHSVIEKGQTVTLRCDPISGHDNLYWYRRVMGKEIKFLLHFVKESKQDESGMPNNRFLAERTGGTYSTLKVQPAELEDSGVYFCASKKQEHRIQYFGPGTRLTVL.

The chain is built from TRBV7-2 and TRBJ1-5; the D gene is possibly TRBD1 (6 bases). With 0 bases removed from V and 7 bases from J, the gap between germline ends came to 13 bases. Germline V gene data show CDR1 as SGHTA and CDR2 as FQGNSA. The CDR3 runs to 15 residues. The CDR3 spells CASSLAQGRGQPQHF. In DNA, the CDR3 is TGTGCCAGCAGCTTAGCTCAGGGGCGCGGCCAGCCCCAGCATTTT.

The chain carries TRBV5-4 and TRBJ2-5, with D possibly being TRBD2 (6 bases). Germline values: CDR1 SGHNT, CDR2 YYREEE (reference sequence). Trimming cost V 4 bases and J 4 bases, with 14 bases left between them. The CDR3 runs to 14 residues. The CDR3 sequence: CASSPDLGGETQYF. The CDR3 DNA follows: TGTGCCAGCAGCCCAGACCTCGGGGGAGAGACCCAGTACTTC.

V and J are TRBV11-2 and TRBJ2-3, with TRBD2 identical over 9 bases. The CDR3 has 15 amino acids. The ends lost 5 bases at V and 2 bases at J; junction bases unmatched: 5. CDR1 is SGHAT and CDR2 is FQNNGV in the germline V gene. The CDR3 nucleotides read TGTGCCAGCAGCCGGGGACTAGCTTACACAGATACGCAGTATTTT. This translates into CASSRGLAYTDTQYF.

The CDR3 reads CASSVSGSSYNEQFF. For the CDR3, the DNA is TGTGCCAGCAGCGTTAGCGGGAGCTCCTACAATGAGCAGTTCTTC. This chain links TRBV7-2 with TRBJ2-1; 9 bases are shared with TRBD2. The CDR3 spans 15 residues. Looked up from germline, CDR1 is SGHTA and CDR2 is FQGNSA. V dropped 5 bases and J dropped 0; count of bases not matched to a gene: 2.

This chain joins TRBV5-1 and TRBJ2-1; 11 bases map to TRBD2. CDR3 size: 15 residues. V lost 4 bases, J lost 6 bases, and 6 bases stayed unmatched. Per the germline V gene, CDR1 is SGHRS and CDR2 is YFSETQ. For the CDR3, the DNA is TGCGCCAGCAGCAGCACTAGCGGGAGCCCCAATGAGCAGTTCTTC. Translated: CASSSTSGSPNEQFF.

The chain uses TRBV30 and TRBJ2-7; TRBD2 aligns across 10 bases. The CDR3 consists of 15 residues. V gave up 0 bases and J gave up 2 bases; unmatched junction bases: 4. The germline CDR1 and CDR2 sequences are GTSNPN and SVGIG (reference sequence). The CDR3 nucleotides are TGTGCCTGGAGTGTTTGGACTAGCGGCACCTACGAGCAGTACTTC. Translated, it gives CAWSVWTSGTYEQYF. The full variable domain, in which reference TRBV30 and TRBJ2-7 provide the parts outside the CDR3, is SQTIHQWPATLVQPVGSPLSLECTVEGTSNPNLYWYRQAAGRGLQLLFYSVGIGQISSEVPQNLSASRPQDRQFILSSKKLLLSDSGFYLCAWSVWTSGTYEQYFGPGTRLTVT.

In DNA, the CDR3 is TGTGCCAGTAGTATCCAGGGTTACGAAGCTTTCTTT. Translation gives CASSIQGYEAFF. The chain has TRBV19 and TRBJ1-1, with D perhaps matching TRBD1 (5 bases). This CDR3 is 12 amino acids long. V shed 3 bases and J shed 8 bases, with 10 bases lying between them. In germline, CDR1 is LNHDA, CDR2 SQIVND (reference sequence).

The chain links TRBV5-6 to TRBJ1-5; the D gene is possibly TRBD1 (6 bases). V lost 3 bases, J lost 2 bases, and 12 bases lay in between. Germline V gives CDR1 SGHDT, CDR2 YYEEEE. The CDR3 sequence is 15 residues long. CDR3 region: CASSWGGPGNQPQHF. The CDR3 coding sequence is TGTGCCAGCAGCTGGGGGGGGCCGGGCAATCAGCCCCAGCATTTT.

This rearrangement joins TRBV19 to TRBJ2-1, with D perhaps matching TRBD1 (5 bases). The CDR3 consists of 12 residues. V lost 6 bases and J 12 bases, leaving 15 bases between the germline ends. CDR1 LNHDA and CDR2 SQIVND come from the germline V gene (reference sequence). The CDR3 bases are TGTGCCAGTAGAGGTGAGCAGGGTGGGCAGTTCTTC. It yields the protein CASRGEQGGQFF.

This chain links TRBV7-2 with TRBJ2-3, with 10 bases aligning to TRBD2. From germline, CDR1 is SGHTA and CDR2 FQGNSA. V lost 3 bases, J lost 2 bases, and 5 bases stayed unmatched. The CDR3 has 16 residues. CDR3 sequence: CASSFWLAGATDTQYF. CDR3 coding DNA: TGTGCCAGCAGCTTTTGGCTAGCGGGGGCCACAGATACGCAGTATTTT.

The chain is built from TRBV6-5 and TRBJ2-7; TRBD2 agrees at 9 bases. In germline, CDR1 is MNHEY, CDR2 SVGAGI. The junction had 9 bases not matched to a gene; V was cut back by 3 bases and J by 3 bases. The CDR3 sequence is 16 residues long. The CDR3 DNA reads TGTGCCAGCAGTTATGGTGGTAGCGGGGGAAACTACGAGCAGTACTTC. Amino acid sequence: CASSYGGSGGNYEQYF.

The chain recombines TRBV9 with TRBJ1-1; D unclear. Trimming shortened V by 0 bases and J by 5 bases, and 2 bases separated the two germline ends. CDR1 and CDR2 (germline): SGDLS, YYNGEE. The CDR3 runs to 11 residues. As DNA, the CDR3 is TGTGCCAGCAGCGTAGCTACTGAAGCTTTCTTT. It specifies CASSVATEAFF.

The chain joins TRBV11-3 to TRBJ2-3; TRBD2 aligns across 12 bases. The CDR3 contains 16 residues. With V trimmed by 4 bases and J by 1 base, 3 bases remained unmatched. Looked up from germline, CDR1 is SGHNT and CDR2 is YENEEA. CDR3 amino acids: CASSWRTSGGTDTQYF. CDR3 bases: TGTGCCAGCAGCTGGAGGACTAGCGGGGGCACAGATACGCAGTATTTT.

The rearrangement links TRBV7-7 to TRBJ2-5; D is possibly TRBD1 (6 bases). The J call could be wrong; TRBJ2-7 is a better fit for the DNA end. Germline CDR1 SSHAT, CDR2 FNYEAQ (reference sequence). The length of the CDR3 is 14 residues. CDR3 sequence: CASSPGHASYEQYF. The CDR3 DNA follows: TGTGCCAGCAGCCCGGGACACGCCTCCTACGAGCAGTACTTC.

The rearrangement links TRBV13 to TRBJ1-2; 11 bases are shared with TRBD1. CDR3 length: 15 amino acids. The V gene end was trimmed by 5 bases and the J gene end by 4 bases; junction bases not matched to a gene: 6. The germline V gene has CDR1 PRHDT and CDR2 FYEKMQ (reference sequence). CDR3 DNA: TGTGCCAGCAGCCAGTGGACAGGGGGCGGCTATGGCTACACCTTC. It translates to CASSQWTGGGYGYTF.

The gene calls are TRBV6-5 and TRBJ2-3; 9 bases map to TRBD1. CDR3 length equals 15 residues. V dropped 3 bases and J dropped 2; count of bases not matched to a gene: 3. Germline CDR1 and CDR2: MNHEY and SVGAGI. The CDR3 DNA sequence: TGTGCCAGCAGTTATGGACAGGGGAACACAGATACGCAGTATTTT. Amino acids: CASSYGQGNTDTQYF.

This sequence joins TRBV7-8 and TRBJ2-3; 10 bases are a match to TRBD2. The length of the CDR3 is 18 residues. From germline, CDR1 is SGHVS and CDR2 FQNEAQ. V lost 3 bases and J lost 7; bases outside the gene matches: 16. This chain's CDR3 is CASSFGIYEREGRNTQYF. Written as DNA, the CDR3 is TGTGCCAGCAGCTTTGGGATTTACGAGCGGGAGGGCCGAAATACGCAGTATTTT.

The chain couples TRBV19 to TRBJ2-7; 8 bases are a match to TRBD1. The CDR3 runs to 15 residues. Germline V lookup: CDR1 LNHDA, CDR2 SQIVND (reference sequence). Germline trimming cut 5 bases from V and 7 bases from J; bases unmatched to any gene: 13. The chain's CDR3 is CASSGTGTGLWEQYF. In nucleotides, the CDR3 is TGTGCCAGTAGTGGGACCGGGACAGGTCTCTGGGAGCAGTACTTC.

Worth noting for this clone: The same CDR3 also results from other DNA sequences found in this sample. This rearrangement joins TRBV7-9 to TRBJ1-2; D ambiguous. The germline CDR1 and CDR2 sequences are SEHNR and FQNEAQ (reference sequence). With 5 bases removed from V and 4 bases from J, the gap between germline ends came to 8 bases. The CDR3 totals 12 residues. CDR3 region: CASSAGLYGYTF. The CDR3 coding sequence is TGTGCCAGCAGCGCGGGCCTCTATGGCTACACCTTC. Supplemented by reference TRBV7-9 and TRBJ1-2, the full variable domain reads DTGVSQNPRHKITKRGQNVTFRCDPISEHNRLYWYRQTLGQGPEFLTYFQNEAQLEKSRLLSDRFSAERPKGSFSTLEIQRTEQGDSAMYLCASSAGLYGYTFGSGTRLTVV.